This T cell receptor beta chain appears in the sequencing data of a study of blood T cell repertoires in COVID-19. This clone was detected a few times. Germline V lookup: CDR1 MGHRA, CDR2 YSYEKL. The ends were cut back, 4 bases at V and 0 bases at J, with 10 bases in the middle. CDR3 length: 14 residues. Some clones are missing from TCRdb's copy, which holds only in-frame ones; the method was immunoSEQ multiplex PCR. Of around 91,000 clones detected, around 74% appear once; the ten largest clones hold 15% to 20%. The TCR sequence derives from an elderly woman with active or convalescent COVID-19. V usage is TRBV4-1 and J usage is TRBJ2-7; no definite D call. The sequenced sample was peripheral blood. CDR3 loop: CASSPVLHSYEQYF. In nucleotides, the CDR3 is TGCGCCAGCAGCCCTGTGTTACACTCCTACGAGCAGTACTTC.